Below are 15 T cell receptor beta chains sequenced from a single sample in a study of OX40 agonist ivuxolimab in advanced cancers. Method: immunoSEQ multiplex PCR; TCRdb's copy keeps in-frame clones and lacks some. This table holds 100,000 or so clones, roughly 89% found once. Specimen: CD4+ or CD8+ T cells sorted from blood, collected in a trial of the OX40 agonist ivuxolimab. The origin of the receptors is an adult with an advanced solid tumor such as melanoma, head and neck, liver or kidney cancer.

The J gene is TRBJ2-1, the V gene TRBV9; D unclear. V was shortened by 4 bases and J by 6 bases, with 14 bases between the two germline ends. Germline CDR1 SGDLS, CDR2 YYNGEE. The length of the CDR3 is 14 residues. The CDR3, as DNA: TGTGCCAGCAGCTTCCGGTCGCGATTCAATGAGCAGTTCTTC. Its translation is CASSFRSRFNEQFF.

This chain links TRBV7-2 with TRBJ2-2; the D gene is possibly TRBD2 (5 bases). The CDR3 is 17 amino acids. V was pared by 2 bases and J by 7 bases, with 20 bases between. The V gene's germline CDR1 is SGHTA and CDR2 FQGNSA. CDR3 amino acids: CASSLQGRSGRGGELFF. CDR3 in DNA: TGTGCCAGCAGCTTACAAGGGCGTTCCGGCCGGGGCGGGGAGCTGTTTTTT.

The chain couples TRBV5-1 to TRBJ2-1; D unresolved. The CDR3 consists of 15 residues. The germline V gene has CDR1 SGHRS and CDR2 YFSETQ. Between the trimmed V and J ends, which lost 4 bases and 13 bases, there was a span of 24 bases. CDR3 protein: CASSPAQALVQEQFF. CDR3 nucleotides: TGCGCCAGCAGCCCTGCGCAGGCCTTAGTTCAGGAACAGTTCTTC. The full variable domain, its missing parts supplied by reference TRBV5-1 and TRBJ2-1, is KAGVTQTPRYLIKTRGQQVTLSCSPISGHRSVSWYQQTPGQGLQFLFEYFSETQRNKGNFPGRFSGRQFSNSRSEMNVSTLELGDSALYLCASSPAQALVQEQFFGPGTRLTVL.

J is TRBJ2-5 and V is TRBV7-2, with 7 bases that match TRBD1. The germline gives CDR1 SGHTA, CDR2 FQGNSA. The CDR3 covers 16 residues. V trimming: 2 bases; J trimming: 7 bases; junction bases outside the gene matches: 13. The CDR3 protein is CASSLLSRQGGLTQYF. CDR3 DNA: TGTGCCAGCAGCTTATTATCCCGACAGGGCGGGTTGACCCAGTACTTC. Full variable domain (outside the CDR3, taken from reference TRBV7-2 and TRBJ2-5): GAGVSQSPSNKVTEKGKDVELRCDPISGHTALYWYRQSLGQGLEFLIYFQGNSAPDKSGLPSDRFSAERTGGSVSTLTIQRTQQEDSAVYLCASSLLSRQGGLTQYFGPGTRLLVL.

The J gene is TRBJ2-7, the V gene TRBV7-2; 11 bases line up with TRBD1. CDR3 length equals 15 residues. V lost 3 bases and J lost 3; bases outside the gene matches: 4. CDR1 is SGHTA and CDR2 is FQGNSA in the germline V gene. The CDR3 DNA reads TGTGCCAGCAGCTTGGGACAGGGGGGGTACTACGAGCAGTACTTC. This codes for CASSLGQGGYYEQYF.

The chain employs TRBV15 and TRBJ1-5, with 9 bases aligning to TRBD1. J was trimmed by 5 bases and V by 0 bases; bases with no gene match: 11. This CDR3 spans 18 amino acids. Germline loops: CDR1 LNHNV, CDR2 YYDKDF (reference sequence). CDR3 in amino acids: CATSRDILKGQGYQPQHF. The DNA of the CDR3 is TGTGCCACCAGCAGAGATATATTAAAGGGACAGGGATATCAGCCCCAGCATTTT.

The sample holds a few counts of this clone. V gene TRBV6-1 combines with J gene TRBJ1-2; D is perhaps TRBD1 (5 bases). The germline CDR1 and CDR2 sequences are MNHNS and SASEGT. There are 13 residues in the CDR3. Trimming took off 4 bases at V and 7 bases at J, with 13 bases between the two ends. The CDR3 region has the DNA TGTGCCAGCAGTGGTCACCCAGGGAGTGGCTACACCTTC. It is translated as CASSGHPGSGYTF.

This chain links TRBV23-1 with TRBJ2-2; D might be TRBD1 (6 bases). TRBV23-1 is classed as an ORF, of uncertain function. This CDR3 is built from 15 residues. Trimming left V 3 bases short and J 5 bases short, with 13 bases between. The CDR3 nucleotides read TGCGCCAGCAGTCACCGGGACACACCAACCGGGGAGCTGTTTTTT. Translation: CASSHRDTPTGELFF.

This clone showed up just once. The chain has TRBV5-1 and TRBJ1-6; weak D call: TRBD1 (5 bases). Deletions cut 2 bases from V and 8 bases from J, with 14 bases between. Germline V gene sequence: CDR1 SGHRS, CDR2 YFSETQ. This CDR3 spans 15 amino acids. This chain's CDR3 is CASSLEGWEYSPLHF. In DNA form, the CDR3 reads TGCGCCAGCAGCTTAGAGGGGTGGGAATATTCACCCCTCCACTTT. Combining the CDR3 with reference TRBV5-1 and TRBJ1-6 gives the whole variable domain KAGVTQTPRYLIKTRGQQVTLSCSPISGHRSVSWYQQTPGQGLQFLFEYFSETQRNKGNFPGRFSGRQFSNSRSEMNVSTLELGDSALYLCASSLEGWEYSPLHFGNGTRLTVT.

The V call is TRBV2, the J call TRBJ2-2; weak D call: TRBD2 (6 bases). Germline values: CDR1 SNHLY, CDR2 FYNNEI. CDR3 length: 14 amino acids. V lost 4 bases and J 1 base, leaving 7 bases between the germline ends. This CDR3 is CASSVGGNTGELFF. The CDR3 coding sequence is TGTGCCAGCAGTGTCGGGGGGAACACCGGGGAGCTGTTTTTT.

The genes are TRBV19 and TRBJ1-1; 7 bases agree with TRBD1. Trimming cost V 7 bases and J 2 bases; bases outside gene matches: 7. Germline lookup yields CDR1 LNHDA and CDR2 SQIVND (reference sequence). The length of the CDR3 is 14 residues. CDR3 protein: CASIWTGLNTEAFF. The CDR3 DNA follows: TGTGCCAGTATCTGGACAGGCCTTAACACTGAAGCTTTCTTT.

The J gene is TRBJ2-7, the V gene TRBV6-1, with a tentative D call TRBD2 (5 bases). Deletions cut 9 bases from V and 2 bases from J, with 14 bases between. Germline V CDR1 and CDR2: MNHNS, SASEGT. CDR3 size: 13 residues. CDR3 DNA sequence: TGTGCCAGTAGAGGAGGTCTAACCTACGAGCAGTACTTC. Its protein product is CASRGGLTYEQYF.

The chain links TRBV6-5 to TRBJ2-5; D might be TRBD2 (6 bases). Germline lookup yields CDR1 MNHEY and CDR2 SVGAGI. The CDR3 is 15 amino acids. V gave up 2 bases and J gave up 4 bases, with 14 bases separating them. Here the CDR3 reads CASSYLGGGVETQYF. The CDR3 bases are TGTGCCAGCAGTTACCTGGGAGGAGGGGTAGAGACCCAGTACTTC.

V is TRBV11-2 and J is TRBJ2-1; no clear D. In germline, CDR1 is SGHAT, CDR2 FQNNGV. Between the trimmed V and J ends, which lost 5 bases and 4 bases, there was a span of 9 bases. This CDR3 is 13 amino acids long. The CDR3 reads CASSQTSYNEQFF. In DNA, the CDR3 is TGTGCCAGCAGCCAGACTTCATACAATGAGCAGTTCTTC. Variable domain in full (rest from reference TRBV11-2 and TRBJ2-1): EAGVAQSPRYKIIEKRQSVAFWCNPISGHATLYWYQQILGQGPKLLIQFQNNGVVDDSQLPKDRFSAERLKGVDSTLKIQPAKLEDSAVYLCASSQTSYNEQFFGPGTRLTVL.

The chain has TRBV5-4 and TRBJ2-1, with a tentative D call TRBD2 (6 bases). V was pared by 3 bases and J by 8 bases, with 12 bases between. Germline CDR1 reads SGHNT; CDR2 reads YYREEE (reference sequence). The CDR3 runs 13 residues. CDR3 protein: CASSWGVSYEQFF. CDR3 in DNA: TGTGCCAGCAGCTGGGGGGTCAGTTATGAGCAGTTCTTC.